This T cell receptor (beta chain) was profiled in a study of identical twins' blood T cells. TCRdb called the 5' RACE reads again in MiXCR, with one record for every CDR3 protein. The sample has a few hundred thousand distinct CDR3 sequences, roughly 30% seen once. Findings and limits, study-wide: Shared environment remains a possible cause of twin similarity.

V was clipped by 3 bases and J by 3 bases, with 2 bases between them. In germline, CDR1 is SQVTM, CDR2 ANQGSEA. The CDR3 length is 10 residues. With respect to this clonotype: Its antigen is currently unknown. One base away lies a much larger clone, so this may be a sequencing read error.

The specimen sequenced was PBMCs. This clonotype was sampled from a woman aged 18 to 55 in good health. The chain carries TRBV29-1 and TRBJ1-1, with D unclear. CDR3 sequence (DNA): TGCAGCGTTGAGCACACTGAAGCTTTCTTT. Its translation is CSVEHTEAFF.